This T cell receptor (beta chain) was captured in a study of memory CD4+ T cells and cytomegalovirus serostatus. Study summary: Healthy Belgian adult donors included about nine CMV-positive and 24 CMV-negative people.

Of note for this clone: Its antigen is undetermined.

Single viable CD3+CD4+CD8-CD45RO+ cells were sorted as the memory CD4+ T cells. After thawing, CD4+ T cells were positively selected. Looked up from germline, CDR1 is LGHNA and CDR2 is YSLEER. V was trimmed by 0 bases and J by 4 bases, leaving 11 bases between them. The CDR3 runs 15 residues. General observations from the study: The CMV-associated TCR signature appears largely within the CD4+ memory repertoire.

Authors' analysis steps: After removing out-of-frame reads, over 2 million distinct TCRbeta sequences remained. Clones were read by immunoSEQ multiplex PCR, and TCRdb kept only the in-frame ones, dropping some. V and J calls and clone size are given by that table; D and trimming were obtained from the DNA. The table shows around 50,000 clones, with approximately 78% occurring only once. Sequenced material: memory CD4+ T cells from blood. This chain links TRBV4-3 with TRBJ2-3; D is perhaps TRBD1 (5 bases). This clonotype originated in an adult in good health and CMV-seronegative. CDR3 amino acids: CASSQEGRVADTQYF. The CDR3 bases are TGCGCCAGCAGCCAAGAGGGCAGGGTGGCAGATACGCAGTATTTT.